Following are 19 T cell receptor beta chains from one sample sequenced in a study of blood T cell repertoires in COVID-19. Sequenced by immunoSEQ multiplex PCR; TCRdb stores in-frame clones only, minus some. The sample holds fewer than 350,000 clones, 80% to 90% seen once. The sample taken for sequencing was PBMCs or T cells enriched from blood (not recorded which). Source of these receptors: a woman aged 40 to 50 with acute COVID-19.

The chain has TRBV24-1 and TRBJ2-1; possible D gene TRBD2, 6 bases. The CDR3 consists of 14 residues. Trimming cost V 7 bases and J 8 bases, with 17 bases left between them. CDR1 is KGHDR, CDR2 SFDVKD, per germline. The CDR3 sequence is CATSRDLGGDEQFF. The CDR3 nucleotides are TGTGCCACCAGCCGGGACTTAGGTGGGGATGAGCAGTTCTTC.

The chain couples TRBV19 to TRBJ2-3, with D possibly TRBD2 on 6 matching bases. V was cut by 3 bases and J by 6 bases, with 13 bases left in between. The germline CDR1 and CDR2 sequences are LNHDA and SQIVND (reference sequence). The CDR3 extends over 14 amino acids. The CDR3 here is CASSIYGSDDTQYF. The CDR3 DNA sequence: TGTGCCAGTAGTATTTACGGGAGTGATGATACGCAGTATTTT.

The chain links TRBV20-1 to TRBJ1-1; a possible D gene is TRBD1 (5 bases). Trimming removed 6 bases from V and 3 bases from J, with 17 bases in between. Germline V CDR1 and CDR2: DFQATT, SNEGSKA (reference sequence). The CDR3 is 14 amino acids. The CDR3 nucleotides read TGCAGTGCGAGTAGACCAGGCAGGGACACTGAAGCTTTCTTT. Its protein product is CSASRPGRDTEAFF.

This sequence joins TRBV7-2 and TRBJ2-3, with 9 bases that match TRBD1. The CDR3 runs 11 residues. J lost 14 bases, V lost 4 bases, and 4 bases had no gene match. The germline V gene has CDR1 SGHTA and CDR2 FQGNSA. CDR3 in amino acids: CASSSGQGRYF. The CDR3 DNA reads as TGTGCCAGCAGCTCCGGACAGGGGAGGTATTTT. Variable domain in full (rest from reference TRBV7-2 and TRBJ2-3): GAGVSQSPSNKVTEKGKDVELRCDPISGHTALYWYRQSLGQGLEFLIYFQGNSAPDKSGLPSDRFSAERTGGSVSTLTIQRTQQEDSAVYLCASSSGQGRYFGPGTRLTVL.

The chain combines TRBV12-3 or TRBV12-4 with TRBJ1-2; D is uncertain. Trimming left V 7 bases short and J 8 bases short, with 17 bases between. This CDR3 has 13 amino acids. The CDR3 nucleotides read TGTGCCAGCACCTCGGGGAGGGAGAGCGGCTACACCTTC. Its translation: CASTSGRESGYTF.

The rearrangement uses TRBV14 and TRBJ2-1; TRBD2 matches 8 bases. This CDR3 region has 16 residues. The germline gives CDR1 SGHDN, CDR2 FVKESK. The J segment lost 5 bases and the V segment lost 4 bases, leaving 10 bases of the junction unmatched. As DNA, the CDR3 is TGTGCCAGCAGCCGTGAACGGGGACTAGTCAACAATGAGCAGTTCTTC. Its protein product is CASSRERGLVNNEQFF. The variable domain in full, with the rest retrieved from reference TRBV14 and TRBJ2-1, is EAGVTQFPSHSVIEKGQTVTLRCDPISGHDNLYWYRRVMGKEIKFLLHFVKESKQDESGMPNNRFLAERTGGTYSTLKVQPAELEDSGVYFCASSRERGLVNNEQFFGPGTRLTVL.

This chain connects TRBV2 to TRBJ1-5; weak D call: TRBD1 (5 bases). CDR3 size: 15 residues. The V and J ends lost 1 base and 5 bases respectively, with 12 bases between them. Germline V gene sequence: CDR1 SNHLY, CDR2 FYNNEI. The CDR3 nucleotides read TGTGCCAGCAGTGAAGGCGCAGGGCTCGATCAGCCCCAGCATTTT. This gives the protein CASSEGAGLDQPQHF. The variable domain in full, with the rest retrieved from reference TRBV2 and TRBJ1-5, is EPEVTQTPSHQVTQMGQEVILRCVPISNHLYFYWYRQILGQKVEFLVSFYNNEISEKSEIFDDQFSVERPDGSNFTLKIRSTKLEDSAMYFCASSEGAGLDQPQHFGDGTRLSIL.

V is TRBV19 and J is TRBJ1-5, with 9 bases aligning to TRBD1. CDR1 is LNHDA, CDR2 SQIVND, per germline (reference sequence). V gave up 5 bases and J gave up 4 bases; unmatched junction bases: 12. This CDR3 contains 17 residues. The CDR3 here is CASSLKGTGQTNQPQHF. CDR3 in DNA: TGTGCCAGTAGTCTTAAGGGGACAGGGCAGACAAATCAGCCCCAGCATTTT.

This chain links TRBV6-2 or TRBV6-3 with TRBJ2-5; 10 nucleotides align to TRBD1. The V gene end was trimmed by 2 bases and the J gene end by 5 bases; junction bases not matched to a gene: 5. Germline V gene data show CDR1 as MNHEY and CDR2 as SVGEGT. The CDR3 has 15 residues. The CDR3 DNA sequence: TGTGCCAGCAGTTACGACAGGGGGCTGGGGGAGACCCAGTACTTC. It encodes CASSYDRGLGETQYF.

V is TRBV11-3 and J is TRBJ1-1; 7 nucleotides agree with TRBD1. From germline, CDR1 is SGHNT and CDR2 YENEEA. V was pared by 8 bases and J by 5 bases, with 8 bases of the junction left unmatched. The CDR3 has 13 amino acids. The CDR3 protein is CASLTGRRTEAFF. The CDR3 DNA is TGTGCCAGCCTGACAGGGAGGCGGACTGAAGCTTTCTTT.

This clone was recorded once. Other DNA sequences in this specimen translate into the identical CDR3. The gene calls are TRBV7-9 and TRBJ1-6, with 8 nucleotides matching TRBD1. With V trimmed by 5 bases and J by 7 bases, 4 bases remained unmatched. The CDR3 contains 14 residues. Looked up from germline, CDR1 is SEHNR and CDR2 is FQNEAQ (reference sequence). The CDR3 region is CASSPRQGNSPLHF. Here the CDR3 DNA reads TGTGCCAGCAGCCCACGACAGGGGAATTCACCCCTCCACTTT.

The chain links TRBV7-9 to TRBJ1-2, with 9 bases fitting TRBD1. Germline lookup yields CDR1 SEHNR and CDR2 FQNEAQ (reference sequence). The CDR3 is 15 amino acids. V shed 4 bases and J 6 bases; nucleotides not matched to a gene: 9. The DNA for the CDR3 is TGTGCCAGCAGCTCAAAAAGGACAGGGGTGGATGGCTACACCTTC. Its protein is CASSSKRTGVDGYTF.

The rearrangement uses TRBV5-4 and TRBJ2-1; 13 nucleotides agree with TRBD2. Germline CDR1 and CDR2: SGHNT and YYREEE (reference sequence). The CDR3 loop spans 18 amino acids. V shed 3 bases and J 0 bases; nucleotides not matched to a gene: 6. In nucleotides, the CDR3 is TGTGCCAGCAGCTCGGGACTAGCGGGAACTAGCTCCTACAATGAGCAGTTCTTC. Its translation: CASSSGLAGTSSYNEQFF.

The chain uses TRBV6-5 and TRBJ1-5, with D possibly being TRBD1 (6 bases). Germline V gene data show CDR1 as MNHEY and CDR2 as SVGAGI. Trimming took 8 bases from V and 4 from J, leaving 15 bases between them. The CDR3 runs to 14 residues. CDR3 nucleotide sequence: TGTGCCAGCGGACGCTCCCAGGGGAATCAGCCCCAGCATTTT. This gives the protein CASGRSQGNQPQHF.

The chain is built from TRBV5-5 and TRBJ1-2; 9 bases fit TRBD1. V trimming: 1 base; J trimming: 4 bases; junction bases outside the gene matches: 8. Germline CDR1 is SGHKS and CDR2 is YYEKEE (reference sequence). There are 16 residues in the CDR3. CDR3 loop: CASSLTGGNPAYGYTF. The CDR3 DNA is TGTGCCAGCAGCTTGACAGGGGGCAACCCCGCCTATGGCTACACCTTC.

Only one count was recorded for this clone. J is TRBJ2-2 and V is TRBV19; 7 nucleotides agree with TRBD2. Germline loops: CDR1 LNHDA, CDR2 SQIVND (reference sequence). The CDR3 spans 17 residues. The V gene end was trimmed by 1 base and the J gene end by 6 bases; junction bases not matched to a gene: 11. CDR3 region: CASSIVAGGRAAGELFF. CDR3 coding DNA: TGTGCCAGTAGTATAGTGGCCGGGGGGAGGGCCGCCGGGGAGCTGTTTTTT.

This clone was found once. The chain employs TRBV12-3 or TRBV12-4 and TRBJ1-4, with no clear D. The V end was cut by 4 bases, the J end by 2 bases, with 5 bases between. The CDR3 spans 13 residues. The CDR3 DNA reads TGTGCCAGCAGTTACGGGACTAATGAAAAACTGTTTTTT. It codes for CASSYGTNEKLFF.

The V and J genes are TRBV12-3 or TRBV12-4 and TRBJ1-2; TRBD1 matches at 7 bases. V was pared by 1 base and J by 8 bases, with 4 bases of the junction left unmatched. The CDR3 is 13 residues long. The CDR3 DNA follows: TGTGCCAGCAGTTTAGAAGACAGGGCGGGCTACACCTTC. Its protein product is CASSLEDRAGYTF.

This chain uses TRBV5-4 with TRBJ1-4; 9 nucleotides align to TRBD1. CDR1 SGHNT and CDR2 YYREEE come from the germline V gene (reference sequence). The trim removed 3 bases at V and 7 bases at J, leaving 7 bases unmatched. The CDR3 runs 15 residues. The CDR3, as DNA: TGTGCCAGCAGCTCAACGGGACAGGGCGTTGAAAAACTGTTTTTT. Translated, it gives CASSSTGQGVEKLFF.